This T cell receptor (beta chain) emerged from a study of OX40 agonist ivuxolimab in advanced cancers. TCRdb's copy holds only in-frame clones and misses some; the assay was immunoSEQ multiplex PCR. The repertoire holds 60,000 or so clones, with about nine tenths as singletons. Blood got drawn at baseline, again on cycle 4 day 1, and then on cycle 7 day 1. This receptor was taken from an adult with an advanced solid tumor such as melanoma, head and neck, liver or kidney cancer. Specimen: CD4+ or CD8+ T cells sorted from blood, collected in a trial of the OX40 agonist ivuxolimab.

The CDR3 protein is CASSIGRTSGRGTQYF. For the CDR3, the DNA is TGTGCCAGTAGTATAGGTCGGACTAGCGGGAGAGGGACCCAGTACTTC. V is TRBV19 and J is TRBJ2-5; TRBD2 agrees at 13 bases. The CDR3 has 16 amino acids. The V gene's germline CDR1 is LNHDA and CDR2 SQIVND (reference sequence). V was clipped by 1 base and J by 7 bases; unmatched bases: 6. The full variable domain, with the rest looked up from reference TRBV19 and TRBJ2-5, is DGGITQSPKYLFRKEGQNVTLSCEQNLNHDAMYWYRQDPGQGLRLIYYSQIVNDFQKGDIAEGYSVSREKKESFPLTVTSAQKNPTAFYLCASSIGRTSGRGTQYFGPGTRLLVL.